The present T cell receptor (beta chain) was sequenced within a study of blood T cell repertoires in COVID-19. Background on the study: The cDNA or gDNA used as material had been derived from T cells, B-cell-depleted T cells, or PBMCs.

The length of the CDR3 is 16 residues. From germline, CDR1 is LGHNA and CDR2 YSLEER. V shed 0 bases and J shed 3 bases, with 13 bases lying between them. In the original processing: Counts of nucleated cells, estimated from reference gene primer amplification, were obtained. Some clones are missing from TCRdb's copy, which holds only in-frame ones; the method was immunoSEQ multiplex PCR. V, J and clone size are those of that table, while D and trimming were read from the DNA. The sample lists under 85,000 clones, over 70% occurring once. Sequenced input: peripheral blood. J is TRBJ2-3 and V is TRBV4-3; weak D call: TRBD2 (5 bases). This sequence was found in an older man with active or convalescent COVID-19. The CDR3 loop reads CASSQDFGEGTDTQYF. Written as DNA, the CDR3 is TGCGCCAGCAGCCAAGATTTCGGGGAAGGGACAGATACGCAGTATTTT.